These 21 T cell receptor beta chains came from one sample sequenced in a study of cytomegalovirus exposure and HLA in healthy donors (dated by TCRdb to about 2017). The library was made by the immunoSEQ multiplex PCR assay. TCRdb provides this immuneACCESS table in a form limited to in-frame rearrangements. Some clones are lacking; in checked studies, under half of them reflect an unresolved V gene, and why the rest are absent is not known. The sample yields 150,000 to 200,000 clones; more than 70% were counted once. 1.4% to 1.5% of the sample lies in the top ten. The source material was PBMCs. These receptors were taken from a woman aged 18-29 years in good health and CMV-seronegative.

This chain connects TRBV19 to TRBJ1-6, with D possibly TRBD1 on 6 matching bases. The CDR3 consists of 17 residues. The germline gives CDR1 LNHDA, CDR2 SQIVND (reference sequence). The V end lost 3 bases, the J end lost 5 bases, and 17 bases lay between the germline ends. The CDR3 sequence is CASSIGAAGVNNSPLHF. CDR3 bases: TGTGCCAGTAGTATTGGGGCGGCAGGGGTTAATAATTCACCCCTCCACTTT. Variable domain in full (rest from reference TRBV19 and TRBJ1-6): DGGITQSPKYLFRKEGQNVTLSCEQNLNHDAMYWYRQDPGQGLRLIYYSQIVNDFQKGDIAEGYSVSREKKESFPLTVTSAQKNPTAFYLCASSIGAAGVNNSPLHFGNGTRLTVT.

This sequence joins TRBV7-8 and TRBJ2-1; 7 bases fit TRBD2. Trimming at V came to 4 bases and at J to 5 bases, leaving 26 bases not matched to a gene. Germline CDR1 and CDR2: SGHVS and FQNEAQ. The CDR3 spans 21 residues. CDR3 protein: CASSSLGVHKEDLREDNEQFF. The CDR3 coding sequence is TGTGCCAGCAGCTCCCTGGGGGTGCACAAGGAGGACCTCCGGGAGGACAATGAGCAGTTCTTC.

This chain connects TRBV2 to TRBJ2-2; D gene unclear. V was pared by 4 bases and J by 4 bases, with 10 bases between. This CDR3 has 14 amino acids. Looked up from germline, CDR1 is SNHLY and CDR2 is FYNNEI. Here the CDR3 DNA reads TGTGCCAGCAGTGTTGGCTCCCGCACCGGGGAGCTGTTTTTT. This sequence encodes CASSVGSRTGELFF.

V is TRBV5-1 and J is TRBJ2-7, with TRBD2 identical over 7 bases. Germline assignment: CDR1 SGHRS and CDR2 YFSETQ. The V gene end was trimmed by 7 bases and the J gene end by 2 bases; junction bases not matched to a gene: 6. The CDR3 has 13 amino acids. The CDR3 spells CASRWRETYEQYF. The DNA for the CDR3 is TGCGCCAGCCGCTGGCGGGAGACCTACGAGCAGTACTTC.

This clone appeared once. The chain recombines TRBV14 with TRBJ1-1, with D tentatively TRBD1 (6 bases). With 3 bases removed from V and 2 bases from J, the gap between germline ends came to 22 bases. This CDR3 region has 18 residues. Germline assignment: CDR1 SGHDN and CDR2 FVKESK. Written as DNA, the CDR3 is TGTGCCAGCAGCCAGTCCCAACTGGGGGGGGGACATAACACTGAAGCTTTCTTT. Amino acids: CASSQSQLGGGHNTEAFF.

This rearrangement joins TRBV21-1 to TRBJ2-2; the tabulated D call, TRBD2, remains unverified against the DNA. TRBV21-1 is a pseudogene. The CDR3 spans 22 residues. The DNA for the CDR3 is TGTGCCAGCACCGGGGTTCCCGCTAGCTTTTGTAGCGGGAGGGCCTACACCGGGGAGCTGTTTTTT. The encoded protein is CASTGVPASFCSGRAYTGELFF.

CDR3 coding DNA: TGCGCCAGCAGCCAACCATTCGAGAGACTCGATGAGCAGTTCTTC. Translation: CASSQPFERLDEQFF. This sequence joins TRBV4-1 and TRBJ2-1, with D hard to call. The CDR3 has 15 residues. Deletions cut 2 bases from V and 8 bases from J, with 16 bases between. The germline gives CDR1 MGHRA, CDR2 YSYEKL.

The rearrangement joins TRBV19 to TRBJ2-7, with 8 nucleotides matching TRBD2. The CDR3 has 16 amino acids. The germline CDR1 and CDR2 sequences are LNHDA and SQIVND (reference sequence). The V gene end was trimmed by 4 bases and the J gene end by 0 bases; junction bases not matched to a gene: 8. In DNA, the CDR3 is TGTGCCAGTAGTAAGTCTGGAGCGGGGGCCTCCTACGAGCAGTACTTC. This codes for CASSKSGAGASYEQYF.

In DNA, the CDR3 is TGTGCCAGCAGTAGGAGGACTAGCGGGAGGTACGAGCAGTACTTC. Encoded protein: CASSRRTSGRYEQYF. The rearrangement joins TRBV6-5 to TRBJ2-7; 14 bases line up with TRBD2. The CDR3 sequence is 15 residues long. The J segment lost 4 bases and the V segment lost 5 bases, leaving 4 bases of the junction unmatched. Germline V gives CDR1 MNHEY, CDR2 SVGAGI.

The genes are TRBV4-1 and TRBJ2-3, with 12 bases identical to TRBD2. V was clipped by 0 bases and J by 5 bases; unmatched bases: 12. The CDR3 runs to 19 residues. The germline V gene encodes CDR1 MGHRA and CDR2 YSYEKL. The CDR3 protein is CASSQELAGGTFVRDTQYF. For the CDR3, the DNA is TGCGCCAGCAGCCAAGAACTAGCGGGGGGCACCTTCGTACGAGATACGCAGTATTTT.

The J gene is TRBJ1-4, the V gene TRBV7-9; possible D gene TRBD1, 6 bases. V was clipped by 6 bases and J by 5 bases, with 13 bases between them. The germline V gene encodes CDR1 SEHNR and CDR2 FQNEAQ (reference sequence). The CDR3 totals 14 residues. The chain's CDR3 is CASSQGRSNEKLFF. As DNA, the CDR3 is TGTGCCAGCAGTCAGGGGCGTTCGAATGAAAAACTGTTTTTT.

CDR3 bases: TGTGCCAGCAGTGACTCCCTGTACGAGCAGTACTTC. Amino acid sequence: CASSDSLYEQYF. The gene calls are TRBV6-4 and TRBJ2-7; D remains ambiguous. This CDR3 is 12 amino acids long. The germline V gene has CDR1 MRHNA and CDR2 SNTAGT. Trimming took off 0 bases at V and 4 bases at J, with 4 bases between the two ends.

The J gene is TRBJ1-1, the V gene TRBV25-1; a possible D gene is TRBD1 (6 bases). The V and J ends lost 8 bases and 5 bases respectively, with 18 bases between them. From germline, CDR1 is MGHDK and CDR2 SYGVNS. There are 14 residues in the CDR3. CDR3 bases: TGTGCCAGCTTGAACACAGGGAGGGGGACTGAAGCTTTCTTT. Translating gives CASLNTGRGTEAFF.

The rearrangement links TRBV5-1 to TRBJ1-1; D remains unclear. Germline CDR1 and CDR2: SGHRS and YFSETQ. This CDR3 region has 16 residues. V lost 0 bases and J 0 bases, leaving 12 bases between the germline ends. The CDR3 coding sequence is TGCGCCAGCAGCTTGGGAACAATCAATATGAACACTGAAGCTTTCTTT. Translation: CASSLGTINMNTEAFF. The full variable domain, its missing parts supplied by reference TRBV5-1 and TRBJ1-1, is KAGVTQTPRYLIKTRGQQVTLSCSPISGHRSVSWYQQTPGQGLQFLFEYFSETQRNKGNFPGRFSGRQFSNSRSEMNVSTLELGDSALYLCASSLGTINMNTEAFFGQGTRLTVV.

The V call is TRBV6-1, the J call TRBJ1-2; D remains ambiguous. The CDR3 is made up of 14 amino acids. The germline V gene has CDR1 MNHNS and CDR2 SASEGT. V shed 6 bases and J shed 4 bases, with 15 bases lying between them. The CDR3 DNA follows: TGTGCCAGCAGCGTGAACCGGGATTCCTATGGCTACACCTTC. It translates to CASSVNRDSYGYTF.

The V gene is TRBV5-1, the J gene TRBJ2-7, with 7 bases fitting TRBD2. The CDR3 is 15 amino acids. V lost 3 bases and J lost 5; bases outside the gene matches: 11. The germline V gene has CDR1 SGHRS and CDR2 YFSETQ. In DNA, the CDR3 is TGCGCCAGCAGCTCTAAGCGGGGTTCTATCCACGAGCAGTACTTC. The encoded protein is CASSSKRGSIHEQYF.

As DNA, the CDR3 is TGTGCCATCAGTGAGCTCATAGGGAGGACCCAGTACTTC. Its protein product is CAISELIGRTQYF. The rearrangement uses TRBV10-3 and TRBJ2-5; possibly TRBD2 for D (5 bases). The CDR3 consists of 13 residues. V dropped 2 bases and J dropped 7 bases, with 11 bases sitting between them. Germline V lookup: CDR1 ENHRY, CDR2 SYGVKD.

The sample holds a few counts of this clone. The chain is built from TRBV7-9 and TRBJ1-2, with unresolved D. This CDR3 is 15 amino acids long. Germline V gives CDR1 SEHNR, CDR2 FQNEAQ (reference sequence). The germline V and J ends were trimmed by 2 bases and 6 bases, with 16 bases remaining between them. The CDR3 spells CASSLSPTRGDGYTF. DNA for the CDR3: TGTGCCAGCAGCTTATCCCCGACCCGAGGAGATGGCTACACCTTC.

This clone was recorded once. This chain connects TRBV19 to TRBJ2-7, with 7 bases identical to TRBD1. Germline assignment: CDR1 LNHDA and CDR2 SQIVND (reference sequence). This CDR3 comprises 13 residues. After removal of 4 bases from V and 6 bases from J, the junction contained 6 bases not matched to a gene. In nucleotides, the CDR3 is TGTGCCAGTAGTAGCGTAGCAGGGGGCGAGCAGTACTTC. This gives the protein CASSSVAGGEQYF.

V and J are TRBV11-2 and TRBJ2-7; TRBD2 is a possible D gene (5 bases). There are 13 residues in the CDR3. Germline V gene data show CDR1 as SGHAT and CDR2 as FQNNGV. The V gene lost 5 bases and the J gene lost 1 base, with 9 bases spanning the gap. The CDR3 nucleotides read TGTGCCAGCAGCCCGGCGGGTTCCTACGAGCAGTACTTC. Translating it yields CASSPAGSYEQYF.

The chain has TRBV5-1 and TRBJ2-3; 8 bases match TRBD2. With 5 bases clipped from V and 1 base from J, the junction kept 3 bases outside the gene matches. CDR1 is SGHRS and CDR2 is YFSETQ in the germline V gene. The CDR3 spans 14 residues. CDR3 DNA sequence: TGCGCCAGCAGTGGAGCGGGGGGCACAGATACGCAGTATTTT. It is translated as CASSGAGGTDTQYF.